Here is one T cell receptor beta chain with its context. Its matching antigen is unknown. The sample belongs to a study of siplizumab effects on memory and regulatory T cells. Overall study results and limits: Only a minority of proliferating CD4+ or CD8+ clones had an assignable naive or memory phenotype, with roughly 75-95% lacking one.

Data came from immunoSEQ multiplex PCR; TCRdb stores just in-frame clones and leaves some out. The repertoire holds 70,000 or so clones, with approximately 88% as singletons. Germline loops: CDR1 KGHSH, CDR2 LQKENI. The CDR3 totals 13 residues. V shed 3 bases and J shed 6 bases, with 9 bases lying between them. Sequenced material: Tregs sorted from blood. The chain couples TRBV18 to TRBJ2-1; a weak D match, TRBD2 (6 bases). This TCR was sampled from a human donor in good health. The CDR3 bases are TGTGCCAGCTCACCCTTTAGCGGCAATGAGCAGTTCTTC. It is translated as CASSPFSGNEQFF.